This passage covers 20 T cell receptor beta chains from one sample sequenced in a study of T cell responses to AZD1222 COVID-19 vaccine. The assay was immunoSEQ multiplex PCR, and TCRdb's table has in-frame clones only and misses some. This sample yields 120,000 to 150,000 clones, of which approximately 91% are seen a single time; approximately 5.6% belongs to the top ten. Material: peripheral blood, obtained 28 days after the second dose of the MenACWY control vaccine. The receptors stem from an adult who received the MenACWY meningococcal vaccine as a control.

The gene calls are TRBV6-2 or TRBV6-3 and TRBJ1-1; TRBD1 matches 7 bases. The ends lost 6 bases at V and 5 bases at J; junction bases unmatched: 15. CDR1 is MNHEY and CDR2 is SVGEGT in the germline V gene. The CDR3 is made up of 16 amino acids. The CDR3: CASSSFSRTGKTEAFF. CDR3 bases: TGTGCCAGCAGCTCCTTTTCCAGGACAGGCAAAACTGAAGCTTTCTTT.

This clone came up once. The V gene is TRBV6-1, the J gene TRBJ1-1; a possible D gene is TRBD1 (6 bases). With 3 bases removed from V and 0 bases from J, the gap between germline ends came to 8 bases. Germline CDR1 is MNHNS and CDR2 is SASEGT. This CDR3 spans 14 amino acids. The CDR3 loop reads CASSDRGMNTEAFF. In DNA form, the CDR3 reads TGTGCCAGCAGTGACAGGGGAATGAACACTGAAGCTTTCTTT.

This clone was counted only a few times. The chain carries TRBV6-5 and TRBJ1-2; D possibly corresponds to TRBD1 (6 bases). V lost 2 bases and J lost 4, with 14 bases in between. The CDR3 is 15 amino acids. Germline values: CDR1 MNHEY, CDR2 SVGAGI. Written as DNA, the CDR3 is TGTGCCAGCAGTTACGATCAGGGGTCGTCCTATGGCTACACCTTC. Amino acids: CASSYDQGSSYGYTF.

This clone was counted once. The chain links TRBV5-8 to TRBJ1-3; unclear D gene. CDR3 length: 13 residues. Germline V gene sequence: CDR1 SGHTS, CDR2 YDEGEE. V was pared by 1 base and J by 0 bases, with 2 bases between. The DNA for the CDR3 is TGTGCCAGCAGCTTGAACTCTGGAAACACCATATATTTT. This translates into CASSLNSGNTIYF.

This chain links TRBV5-6 with TRBJ2-1; 10 bases line up with TRBD2. V trimming: 3 bases; J trimming: 5 bases; junction bases outside the gene matches: 11. The CDR3 consists of 17 residues. In germline, CDR1 is SGHDT, CDR2 YYEEEE. CDR3 sequence reads: CASSSYMTSGRHNEQFF. The CDR3 nucleotides read TGTGCCAGCAGCTCTTATATGACTAGCGGGCGACACAATGAGCAGTTCTTC.

The chain uses TRBV21-1 and TRBJ1-5. TRBV21-1 is a pseudogene. CDR3 size: 20 residues. The CDR3 sequence: CASSKARGGHLSFCNQPQHF. The CDR3 DNA sequence: TGTGCCAGCAGCAAAGCGAGGGGGGGACATCTTAGTTTCTGCAATCAGCCCCAGCATTTT.

The chain is built from TRBV7-9 and TRBJ2-6; 10 bases fit TRBD1. The trim removed 5 bases at V and 3 bases at J, leaving 13 bases unmatched. The CDR3 has 19 residues. Germline V gene sequence: CDR1 SEHNR, CDR2 FQNEAQ (reference sequence). CDR3 sequence reads: CASSNPAGDRGFGANVLTF. The CDR3 DNA reads as TGTGCCAGCAGCAATCCCGCCGGGGACAGGGGTTTTGGGGCCAACGTCCTGACTTTC.

This rearrangement joins TRBV6-2 or TRBV6-3 to TRBJ2-7; D remains unclear. The germline V and J ends were trimmed by 3 bases and 1 base, with 4 bases remaining between them. Germline loops: CDR1 MNHEY, CDR2 SVGEGT. There are 12 residues in the CDR3. As DNA, the CDR3 is TGTGCCAGCAGTTATAAGTCCTACGAGCAGTACTTC. Translating gives CASSYKSYEQYF.

This clone occurred a few times. The chain couples TRBV6-5 to TRBJ1-6; the D is unclear. Germline V lookup: CDR1 MNHEY, CDR2 SVGAGI. The CDR3 covers 14 residues. Trimming took off 6 bases at V and 8 bases at J, with 14 bases between the two ends. In DNA form, the CDR3 reads TGTGCCAGCAGCTCCAAGCCGGTGGATTCACCCCTCCACTTT. Protein: CASSSKPVDSPLHF.

The chain couples TRBV12-3 or TRBV12-4 to TRBJ2-5; D is unresolved. The germline V and J ends were trimmed by 8 bases and 5 bases, with 9 bases remaining between them. The CDR3 is made up of 11 amino acids. The CDR3 DNA sequence: TGTGCCAGCCAGATGGGGGAGACCCAGTACTTC. Protein sequence: CASQMGETQYF.

The chain uses TRBV5-1 and TRBJ1-1, with 8 bases matching TRBD1. The trim removed 4 bases at V and 3 bases at J, leaving 5 bases unmatched. CDR1 SGHRS and CDR2 YFSETQ come from the germline V gene. This CDR3 is 14 amino acids long. DNA for the CDR3: TGCGCCAGCAGCCGGACAGGGTACGACACTGAAGCTTTCTTT. This sequence encodes CASSRTGYDTEAFF.

The chain has TRBV2 and TRBJ1-2; D gene uncertain. With 8 bases removed from V and 2 bases from J, the gap between germline ends came to 12 bases. From germline, CDR1 is SNHLY and CDR2 FYNNEI. The CDR3 is made up of 13 amino acids. CDR3 in amino acids: CASVLTSNYGYTF. The CDR3 DNA is TGTGCCAGCGTACTGACATCCAACTATGGCTACACCTTC.

The chain links TRBV7-2 to TRBJ2-7, with D hard to call. This CDR3 comprises 13 residues. Germline values: CDR1 SGHTA, CDR2 FQGNSA. With 5 bases removed from V and 9 bases from J, the gap between germline ends came to 17 bases. This CDR3 reads CASSLNKIYGQYF. In DNA, the CDR3 is TGTGCCAGCAGCCTTAACAAGATTTATGGGCAGTACTTC.

This rearrangement joins TRBV28 to TRBJ1-5; D is undetermined. Germline values: CDR1 MDHEN, CDR2 SYDVKM. V was trimmed by 5 bases and J by 6 bases, leaving 17 bases between them. CDR3 size: 15 residues. CDR3 amino acids: CASSPGHGFPQPQHF. In DNA form, the CDR3 reads TGTGCCAGCAGTCCCGGTCATGGGTTCCCTCAGCCCCAGCATTTT.

As for this clone: This specimen includes other DNA sequences encoding the same CDR3. This chain joins TRBV18 and TRBJ1-1; D is unclear. Trimming shortened V by 2 bases and J by 2 bases, and 3 bases separated the two germline ends. The germline CDR1 and CDR2 sequences are KGHSH and LQKENI. The CDR3 is made up of 12 amino acids. This CDR3 is CASSPGNTEAFF. In nucleotides, the CDR3 is TGTGCCAGCTCACCAGGTAACACTGAAGCTTTCTTT.

This chain connects TRBV11-2 to TRBJ1-3; D perhaps matches TRBD1 (5 bases). Germline V lookup: CDR1 SGHAT, CDR2 FQNNGV. This CDR3 has 14 amino acids. Trimming removed 3 bases from V and 2 bases from J, with 8 bases in between. The CDR3 is CASSFSGPGNTIYF. Written as DNA, the CDR3 is TGTGCCAGCAGCTTTTCGGGACCTGGAAACACCATATATTTT.

The chain is built from TRBV19 and TRBJ1-2, with 10 bases that match TRBD1. In germline, CDR1 is LNHDA, CDR2 SQIVND (reference sequence). This CDR3 has 14 amino acids. CDR3 in amino acids: CATDRGLKGYGYTF. The CDR3 DNA reads as TGTGCTACAGACAGGGGGCTGAAAGGCTATGGCTACACCTTC.

This clone came up once. V is TRBV7-8 and J is TRBJ1-2; D not certain. Trimming shortened V by 1 base and J by 7 bases, and 16 bases separated the two germline ends. The germline gives CDR1 SGHVS, CDR2 FQNEAQ. This CDR3 is built from 15 residues. CDR3 sequence reads: CASSLVPGEMGGYTF. In DNA form, the CDR3 reads TGTGCCAGCAGCTTAGTTCCAGGAGAAATGGGTGGCTACACCTTC.

The genes are TRBV18 and TRBJ1-5; possible D gene TRBD1, 5 bases. The germline V gene encodes CDR1 KGHSH and CDR2 LQKENI. This CDR3 comprises 16 residues. The germline V and J ends were trimmed by 3 bases and 7 bases, with 19 bases remaining between them. CDR3 DNA sequence: TGTGCCAGCTCACCGCACCAGCGGGGTGAGGGGCAGCCCCAGCATTTT. This sequence encodes CASSPHQRGEGQPQHF. Complete variable domain (other parts from reference TRBV18 and TRBJ1-5): NAGVMQNPRHLVRRRGQEARLRCSPMKGHSHVYWYRQLPEEGLKFMVYLQKENIIDESGMPKERFSAEFPKEGPSILRIQQVVRGDSAAYFCASSPHQRGEGQPQHFGDGTRLSIL.

V is TRBV6-5 and J is TRBJ2-1, with 15 bases aligning to TRBD2. In germline, CDR1 is MNHEY, CDR2 SVGAGI. Trimming took 6 bases from V and 9 from J; bases not matched to a gene: 6. The CDR3 totals 15 residues. CDR3 nucleotide sequence: TGTGCCAGCAGACGGACTAGCGGGAGGGCGCGTGAGCAGTTCTTC. Its protein product is CASRRTSGRAREQFF.